The rows below give T cell receptor beta chains drawn from one sample of a study of blood T cell repertoires in COVID-19. Some clones are missing from TCRdb's copy, which holds only in-frame ones; the method was immunoSEQ multiplex PCR. The table has over 140,000 clones, over 60% seen once. Sequencing was carried out using peripheral blood. The source is a woman of 80 years or more with active or convalescent COVID-19. Both conserved end residues are part of each CDR3. A D gene is named only where the DNA matches it firmly. Rows may omit the clone size; those that give it use once, few, many or a size class.

>TRBJ1-2|.|.|TRBV4-1
TGCGCCAGCAGCCGGGTACAGCCGAACTATGGCTACACCTTC
CASSRVQPNYGYTF
>TRBJ1-5|.|.|TRBV4-3
TGCGCCAGCAGCCAAGTAGCCGGCAATCAGCCCCAGCATTTT
CASSQVAGNQPQHF
>TRBJ1-1|once|.|TRBV5-6
TGTGCCAGCAGCTTTGCGGGGCCGGCTGAAGCTTTCTTT
CASSFAGPAEAFF
>TRBJ1-1|.|.|TRBV27
TGTGCCAGCAGTTTAATCGTGAACACTGAAGCTTTCTTT
CASSLIVNTEAFF
>TRBJ2-3|few|.|TRBV3-1/TRBV3-2
TGTGCCAGCAGCCAGGATGGAGGACAGACAGATACGCAGTATTTT
CASSQDGGQTDTQYF
>TRBJ2-2|.|.|TRBV7-2
TGTGCCAGCAGCTATCTAACCGGGGAGCTGTTTTTT
CASSYLTGELFF
>TRBJ2-2|.|.|TRBV30
TGTGCCTGGAGGACAGACTACACCGGGGAGCTGTTTTTT
CAWRTDYTGELFF
>TRBJ2-3|few|TRBD1|TRBV5-1
TGCGCCAGCAGCCAACAGGGGGTAGGAATAGATACGCAGTATTTT
CASSQQGVGIDTQYF
>TRBJ2-5|.|TRBD1|TRBV2
TGTGCCAGCAGCGGGACAGCTAAAGAGACCCAGTACTTC
CASSGTAKETQYF
>TRBJ2-1|.|.|TRBV9
TGTGCCAGCAGCGTAACAGGGAGTTCCTACAATGAGCAGTTCTTC
CASSVTGSSYNEQFF
>TRBJ1-2|.|.|TRBV14
TGTGCCAGCAGCCAAGATATTCACTATGGCTACACCTTC
CASSQDIHYGYTF
>TRBJ1-4|.|.|TRBV4-3
TGCGCCAGCAGCCAAGTTTTGACAGGCCGGATATTTTTT
CASSQVLTGRIFF
>TRBJ1-1|.|.|TRBV6-2/TRBV6-3
TGTGCCAGCAGTTACTCCGTCAGGGTCACTGAAGCTTTCTTT
CASSYSVRVTEAFF
>TRBJ1-4|.|.|TRBV5-1
TGCGCCAGCAGCTTGACAGGGACCCGACCTGAAAAACTGTTTTTT
CASSLTGTRPEKLFF
>TRBJ1-4|.|TRBD1|TRBV7-8
TGTGCCAGCAGCGCGACCTACCAGGGGGCAAGAGGTGAAAAACTGTTTTTT
CASSATYQGARGEKLFF
>TRBJ2-1|few|.|TRBV2
TGTGCCAGCCGAGTGAGGAGGAATAACAATGAGCAGTTCTTC
CASRVRRNNNEQFF
>TRBJ2-1|.|TRBD2|TRBV5-1
TGCGCCAGCAGCTTTGGAGCGGGGAGTTTCGATGAGCAGTTCTTC
CASSFGAGSFDEQFF
>TRBJ1-1|.|TRBD1|TRBV2
TGTGCCAGCAACCTGGACAGGCGAAACACTGAAGCTTTCTTT
CASNLDRRNTEAFF
>TRBJ1-5|.|.|TRBV2
TGTGCCAGCAGTAAAGGCGGCGATCAGCCCCAGCATTTT
CASSKGGDQPQHF
>TRBJ2-7|once|TRBD1|TRBV18
TGTGCCAGCTCACCACGGGCAGGGGGTTTCCACGAGCAGTACTTC
CASSPRAGGFHEQYF
>TRBJ2-1|.|.|TRBV24-1
TGTGCCACCAGTGATAGGGGCCTAGAGCAGTTCTTC
CATSDRGLEQFF
>TRBJ1-2|.|.|TRBV3-1/TRBV3-2
TGTGCCAGCCTCGACCAGGGAACCTATGGCTACACCTTC
CASLDQGTYGYTF